This TCR beta chain emerged from a study of blood T cells in healthy people across ages. The study's findings and limits: Naive and antigen-experienced cells could not be conclusively compared, given unsorted PBMCs.

Combining a sample-barcoded 5' primer with a J-beta primer mix, a second PCR ran for roughly 6 to 12 cycles. No fewer than 3 million CDR3-containing paired-end reads came from each sample. Using its own MiXCR run on the 5' RACE reads, TCRdb lists one record per CDR3 protein. The sample yields over 1,300,000 distinct CDR3 sequences, approximately 59% seen once. Details on this clonotype: Its cognate antigen is unknown.

The CDR3 sequence is 18 residues long. Germline CDR1 reads SEHNR; CDR2 reads FQNEAQ (reference sequence). Unmatched junction bases numbered 16, after V lost 5 bases and J lost 3 bases. The rearrangement uses TRBV7-9 and TRBJ1-1; 9 bases agree with TRBD1. The sequence was collected from a man younger than 30 in good health. The sample was blood. The CDR3 bases are TGTGCCAGCAGCCCGACTCAGGGACAGGGATGGGTAGACACTGAAGCTTTCTTT. Amino acid sequence: CASSPTQGQGWVDTEAFF.